The entry that follows covers one T cell receptor (beta chain) sequence. Its antigen is not identified. Incorporated into the TCR beta cDNA libraries were unique molecular identifiers, which served to reduce PCR and sequencing biases. TCRdb analysed the PCR reads with MiXCR anew, one entry per CDR3 protein. The sample yields approximately 770,000 distinct CDR3 sequences, around 42% seen once. The sample originates from a study of post-analysis software for immune sequencing data. Notes on the study in general: Elevated frequency relative to controls characterized several TRBV segments in patients, TRBV5-6, TRBV5-1 and TRBV20-1 among them.

V lost 5 bases, J lost 2 bases, and 6 bases stayed unmatched. From germline, CDR1 is SGHTA and CDR2 FQGNSA. The CDR3 spans 16 residues. The origin of this receptor is a girl aged 5-17 years with multiple sclerosis. This chain uses TRBV7-2 with TRBJ1-5; 10 nucleotides match TRBD1. Sequenced material: blood. This CDR3 reads CASSPTGGAGNQPQHF. DNA for the CDR3: TGTGCCAGCAGCCCGACAGGGGGCGCGGGCAATCAGCCCCAGCATTTT.